The 24 T cell receptor beta chains given below trace back to one sample, sequenced in a study of regulatory T cells in long-lasting Graves disease. CDR3-region Arm-PCR and iRepertoire HTBI primers produced the TCR beta libraries. In TCRdb, the multiplex PCR reads were re-called with MiXCR into one record per CDR3 protein. The table records approximately 400,000 distinct CDR3 sequences, roughly a quarter of them present only once. Time point indicated: persistent/refractory GD, antithyroid drugs over 5 years with positive TRAb. PBMCs provided the RNA from which the TCR library was made. Source: peripheral blood mononuclear cells (PBMCs), taken when the disease was refractory, from a patient treated with antithyroid drugs. Receptors were obtained from a female donor with Graves disease.

This clonotype has at least ten counts. V gene TRBV11-2 combines with J gene TRBJ2-2, with D possibly being TRBD1 (5 bases). The ends were cut back, 0 bases at V and 7 bases at J, with 18 bases in the middle. Looked up from germline, CDR1 is SGHAT and CDR2 is FQNNGV. The CDR3 consists of 17 residues. This CDR3 is CASSLDPVTGRHGELFF. CDR3 in DNA: TGTGCCAGCAGCTTAGACCCCGTAACAGGAAGGCACGGGGAGCTGTTTTTT.

V and J are TRBV10-3 and TRBJ2-5, with 11 bases lining up with TRBD2. The CDR3 runs 15 residues. V shed 6 bases and J 5 bases; nucleotides not matched to a gene: 8. CDR1 is ENHRY and CDR2 is SYGVKD in the germline V gene. The DNA for the CDR3 is TGTGCCATCAGGCCTGGGACTAGCGGAGGCGAGACCCAGTACTTC. Amino acid sequence: CAIRPGTSGGETQYF.

This clonotype was counted many times. J is TRBJ1-5 and V is TRBV15; D not certain. Germline V gene sequence: CDR1 LNHNV, CDR2 YYDKDF (reference sequence). CDR3 size: 17 residues. V was clipped by 1 base and J by 2 bases, with 15 bases between them. CDR3 region: CATSRALISNGNQPQHF. CDR3 sequence (DNA): TGTGCCACCAGCAGAGCGTTAATTTCTAACGGCAATCAGCCCCAGCATTTT.

The rearrangement uses TRBV11-3 and TRBJ2-1, with D perhaps matching TRBD2 (6 bases). V lost 4 bases to trimming and J lost 5 bases, with 15 bases between them. The germline V gene has CDR1 SGHNT and CDR2 YENEEA. The CDR3 is 15 amino acids. The CDR3 coding sequence is TGTGCCAGCAGCTCACGGAGGGAGGACAACAATGAGCAGTTCTTC. This sequence encodes CASSSRREDNNEQFF.

This clonotype was counted between two and nine times. V is TRBV19 and J is TRBJ1-1; a weak D match, TRBD1 (6 bases). The germline V gene encodes CDR1 LNHDA and CDR2 SQIVND (reference sequence). V was trimmed by 7 bases and J by 4 bases, leaving 22 bases between them. The CDR3 consists of 16 residues. In nucleotides, the CDR3 is TGTGCCAGTATCCCTACGAGGGGGGAGAAGGGCACTGAAGCTTTCTTT. Residues: CASIPTRGEKGTEAFF.

This clonotype was seen repeatedly, ten times or more. J is TRBJ1-3 and V is TRBV6-1; D not certain. Germline-derived CDR1 and CDR2 are MNHNS and SASEGT. The CDR3 spans 15 residues. Trimming removed 10 bases at V and 0 bases at J, with 16 bases between. DNA for the CDR3: TGTGCCACCCGCCGAGCACAAGACTCTGGAAACACCATATATTTT. This codes for CATRRAQDSGNTIYF.

This clonotype came up many times. This chain links TRBV27 with TRBJ1-4; 9 bases match TRBD1. Trimming took 0 bases from V and 3 from J; bases not matched to a gene: 2. CDR3 length: 16 amino acids. Germline CDR1 MNHEY, CDR2 SMNVEV (reference sequence). The CDR3 region is CASSLSGTGPNEKLFF. Written as DNA, the CDR3 is TGTGCCAGCAGTTTATCGGGGACAGGGCCTAATGAAAAACTGTTTTTT. Combining the CDR3 with reference TRBV27 and TRBJ1-4 gives the whole variable domain EAQVTQNPRYLITVTGKKLTVTCSQNMNHEYMSWYRQDPGLGLRQIYYSMNVEVTDKGDVPEGYKVSRKEKRNFPLILESPSPNQTSLYFCASSLSGTGPNEKLFFGSGTQLSVL.

This clonotype showed up many times. The rearrangement uses TRBV2 and TRBJ1-1; weak D call: TRBD1 (5 bases). In germline, CDR1 is SNHLY, CDR2 FYNNEI. Trimming took 4 bases from V and 1 from J, leaving 10 bases between them. This CDR3 is built from 14 residues. CDR3 sequence reads: CASSGGPGNTEAFF. In DNA form, the CDR3 reads TGTGCCAGCAGTGGGGGCCCAGGGAACACTGAAGCTTTCTTT. The full variable domain, rest sourced from reference TRBV2 and TRBJ1-1, is EPEVTQTPSHQVTQMGQEVILRCVPISNHLYFYWYRQILGQKVEFLVSFYNNEISEKSEIFDDQFSVERPDGSNFTLKIRSTKLEDSAMYFCASSGGPGNTEAFFGQGTRLTVV.

As regards this clonotype: At one end, the junction sequence differs from germline, possibly due to a read error. V usage is TRBV13 and J usage is TRBJ1-2; D unresolved. The CDR3 is 14 residues long. Germline CDR1 PRHDT, CDR2 FYEKMQ (reference sequence). CDR3 nucleotide sequence: TGTGCCAGCAGCTCCGACAAATCTAACTATGGCCACACCTTC. Amino acid sequence: CASSSDKSNYGHTF.

V gene TRBV5-1 combines with J gene TRBJ2-1; D is perhaps TRBD1 (9 bases). The CDR3 totals 20 residues. The V end was cut by 3 bases, the J end by 10 bases, with 35 bases between. In germline, CDR1 is SGHRS, CDR2 YFSETQ. The CDR3 sequence is CASSSRDRASVAGIPGEQFF. Here the CDR3 DNA reads TGCGCCAGCAGCTCCCGGGACAGGGCTTCGGTAGCGGGAATTCCCGGCGAGCAGTTCTTC. Full variable domain (rest looked up from reference TRBV5-1 and TRBJ2-1): KAGVTQTPRYLIKTRGQQVTLSCSPISGHRSVSWYQQTPGQGLQFLFEYFSETQRNKGNFPGRFSGRQFSNSRSEMNVSTLELGDSALYLCASSSRDRASVAGIPGEQFFGPGTRLTVL.

This clonotype was counted a few times. The V and J genes are TRBV4-1 and TRBJ2-7; D is possibly TRBD2 (6 bases). Trimming left V 4 bases short and J 7 bases short, with 14 bases between. The CDR3 loop spans 13 amino acids. Germline V gene sequence: CDR1 MGHRA, CDR2 YSYEKL. CDR3 loop: CASSPEGLTEQYF. DNA of the CDR3: TGCGCCAGCAGCCCGGAGGGCCTTACTGAGCAGTACTTC.

There are a few counts of this clonotype. The genes are TRBV7-9 and TRBJ2-2, with D hard to call. The V gene lost 0 bases and the J gene lost 7 bases, with 9 bases spanning the gap. Germline loops: CDR1 SEHNR, CDR2 FQNEAQ (reference sequence). This CDR3 contains 14 residues. The CDR3 is CASSLAAGFGELFF. The CDR3 region has the DNA TGTGCCAGCAGCTTAGCGGCTGGATTCGGGGAGCTGTTTTTT.

This clonotype was recorded many times. This chain joins TRBV2 and TRBJ1-3; D might be TRBD1 (5 bases). V was cut by 6 bases and J by 0 bases, with 12 bases left in between. This CDR3 is built from 15 residues. Per the germline V gene, CDR1 is SNHLY and CDR2 is FYNNEI. CDR3 sequence (DNA): TGTGCCAGCAGCGAGGGACGGTACTCTGGAAACACCATATATTTT. Translating it yields CASSEGRYSGNTIYF.

As DNA, the CDR3 is TGTGCCTGGACCAAGCGGCGGGGAGTGATGAACACTGAAGCTTTCTTT. Its translation: CAWTKRRGVMNTEAFF. The chain is built from TRBV30 and TRBJ1-1; D unclear. V gave up 4 bases and J gave up 0 bases, with 18 bases separating them. Germline CDR1 GTSNPN, CDR2 SVGIG (reference sequence). The CDR3 length is 16 residues.

This clonotype was counted once. One junction end does not reproduce the germline sequence, and a read error may be involved. V gene TRBV7-6 combines with J gene TRBJ2-7; 16 bases fit TRBD2. Germline V CDR1 and CDR2: SGHVS, FNYEAQ. The CDR3 length is 17 residues. DNA for the CDR3: TGTGCCAGCAGCCAGGGACTAGCGGGAGGGCCCTCGTACGAGCAGTCCTTC. Translating it yields CASSQGLAGGPSYEQSF.

V gene TRBV20-1 combines with J gene TRBJ2-2; 11 bases fit TRBD2. Germline loops: CDR1 DFQATT, CDR2 SNEGSKA (reference sequence). The trim removed 6 bases at V and 4 bases at J, leaving 4 bases unmatched. This CDR3 has 14 residues. This chain's CDR3 is CSALAGGGTGELFF. The DNA of the CDR3 is TGCAGTGCCCTAGCGGGAGGCGGCACCGGGGAGCTGTTTTTT.

With regard to this clonotype: The junction departs from germline at one end; a sequencing error may be responsible. The rearrangement joins TRBV7-2 to TRBJ2-1; D gene unclear. Germline V gene lookup returns CDR1 SGHTA and CDR2 FQGNSA. The CDR3 loop spans 15 amino acids. CDR3 nucleotides: TGTGCCAGCAGTTTTCAGCGTGGCCAGTACAATGGGCAGTTCTTC. This gives the protein CASSFQRGQYNGQFF.

This clonotype has ten or more counts. The rearrangement links TRBV28 to TRBJ2-2; 7 bases are shared with TRBD1. V trimming: 6 bases; J trimming: 5 bases; junction bases outside the gene matches: 3. The CDR3 has 13 amino acids. Looked up from germline, CDR1 is MDHEN and CDR2 is SYDVKM. CDR3 residues: CASSLTGTGELFF. The CDR3 DNA reads as TGTGCCAGCAGCCTGACAGGGACCGGGGAGCTGTTTTTT.

This chain links TRBV19 with TRBJ1-1; 11 bases match TRBD1. The ends lost 3 bases at V and 4 bases at J; junction bases unmatched: 4. CDR1 and CDR2 (germline): LNHDA, SQIVND (reference sequence). The CDR3 length is 15 residues. The CDR3: CASSIGTGGGTEAFF. Written as DNA, the CDR3 is TGTGCCAGTAGTATTGGGACAGGGGGGGGCACTGAAGCTTTCTTT.

Ten or more counts support this clonotype. The chain uses TRBV20-1 and TRBJ1-4; no reliable D call. In germline, CDR1 is DFQATT, CDR2 SNEGSKA (reference sequence). V was shortened by 3 bases and J by 5 bases, with 10 bases between the two germline ends. The CDR3 sequence is 13 residues long. The CDR3 coding sequence is TGCAGTGCTAGTGAGCTCGGAAATGAAAAACTGTTTTTT. Residues: CSASELGNEKLFF.

This clonotype was counted at least ten times. The rearrangement uses TRBV12-3 or TRBV12-4 and TRBJ1-1; D gene ambiguous. This CDR3 has 14 residues. Trimming shortened V by 6 bases and J by 0 bases, and 11 bases separated the two germline ends. As DNA, the CDR3 is TGTGCCAGCAGCCCCTTCGGATTGAACACTGAAGCTTTCTTT. As protein: CASSPFGLNTEAFF.

The V gene is TRBV6-5, the J gene TRBJ1-6; D is unresolved. V dropped 2 bases and J dropped 7 bases, with 12 bases sitting between them. The germline V gene has CDR1 MNHEY and CDR2 SVGAGI. The CDR3 covers 15 residues. CDR3 sequence (DNA): TGTGCCAGCAGTTACAGTAGAACAGTCAATTCACCCCTCCACTTT. Its translation: CASSYSRTVNSPLHF.

On this clonotype: It may be a read error: a sequence one base away is much more abundant. V is TRBV7-2 and J is TRBJ2-7; 7 bases line up with TRBD2. V shed 5 bases and J 3 bases; nucleotides not matched to a gene: 10. CDR1 SGHTA and CDR2 FQGNSA come from the germline V gene. This CDR3 contains 15 residues. The CDR3 reads CTSSPTPGLHYEQYF. DNA for the CDR3: TGTACCAGCAGCCCCACCCCGGGACTACACTACGAGCAGTACTTC.

In its sample, this clonotype was seen many times. This chain links TRBV27 with TRBJ1-1, with D unresolved. The CDR3 is made up of 14 amino acids. Trimming removed 3 bases at V and 4 bases at J, with 12 bases between. The germline CDR1 and CDR2 sequences are MNHEY and SMNVEV (reference sequence). The chain's CDR3 is CASSFGPYATEAFF. DNA of the CDR3: TGTGCCAGCAGTTTTGGTCCTTATGCCACTGAAGCTTTCTTT.